Presented here are 6 T cell receptor beta chains from one specimen sequenced in a study of CD8 T cells in ankylosing spondylitis. Findings and limits, study-wide: Blood from ankylosing spondylitis patients appeared to carry a characteristic roughly eight-variant TCR beta motif.

TCRdb fed the 5' RACE reads into MiXCR, producing one record per CDR3 protein. The sample records around 100,000 distinct CDR3 sequences, about 9% being singletons. Antigens for these TCRs are unknown. Material for sequencing was blood, either unsorted or a sorted T cell fraction (not recorded which). The receptors were sampled from a male donor with ankylosing spondylitis.

The J gene is TRBJ2-2, the V gene TRBV9; TRBD2 matches 8 bases. The CDR3 loop spans 15 amino acids. Trimming at V came to 4 bases and at J to 5 bases, leaving 7 bases not matched to a gene. The germline gives CDR1 SGDLS, CDR2 YYNGEE. The chain's CDR3 is CASSPRGGLTGELFF. The CDR3 DNA is TGTGCCAGCAGCCCCCGGGGGGGTCTAACCGGGGAGCTGTTTTTT.

Worth noting for this clonotype: A much larger clone lies one base from this, so it may be a read error. This chain connects TRBV11-2 to TRBJ2-2, with D perhaps given as TRBD1 or TRBD2 (5 bases each). The germline gives CDR1 SGHAT, CDR2 FQNNGV. The CDR3 extends over 14 amino acids. CDR3 sequence: CASYEHRGTGELIF. CDR3 nucleotides: TGTGCCAGCTACGAACATCGGGGCACCGGGGAGCTGATTTTT. The full variable domain, its missing parts supplied by reference TRBV11-2 and TRBJ2-2, is EAGVAQSPRYKIIEKRQSVAFWCNPISGHATLYWYQQILGQGPKLLIQFQNNGVVDDSQLPKDRFSAERLKGVDSTLKIQPAKLEDSAVYLCASYEHRGTGELIFGEGSRLTVL.

This rearrangement joins TRBV6-6 to TRBJ2-1; weak D call: TRBD1 (5 bases). The ends were cut back, 0 bases at V and 8 bases at J, with 8 bases in the middle. This CDR3 is 13 amino acids long. Germline V gives CDR1 MNHNY, CDR2 SVGAGI (reference sequence). CDR3 sequence reads: CASSYSGADEQFF. The CDR3, as DNA: TGTGCCAGCAGTTACTCAGGGGCCGATGAGCAGTTCTTC.

V is TRBV3-1 and J is TRBJ2-3; 9 bases match TRBD1. Per germline, CDR1 LGHDT and CDR2 YNNKEL (reference sequence). The J segment lost 4 bases and the V segment lost 0 bases, leaving 8 bases of the junction unmatched. This CDR3 comprises 17 residues. This CDR3 is CASSQDQPGQGADTQYF. In DNA form, the CDR3 reads TGTGCCAGCAGCCAAGATCAACCGGGACAGGGAGCAGATACGCAGTATTTT.

This clonotype came up many times. This chain links TRBV7-9 with TRBJ1-1; D ambiguous. V lost 5 bases and J 2 bases, leaving 15 bases between the germline ends. The CDR3 is 15 amino acids. Germline V gene lookup returns CDR1 SEHNR and CDR2 FQNEAQ (reference sequence). The CDR3 DNA is TGTGCCAGCAGCGGACGTCGGACGGTTAACACTGAAGCTTTCTTT. Its translation is CASSGRRTVNTEAFF.

This clonotype came up many times. The CDR3 bases are TGTGCCAGCAGCCTAGGACTAGCGGCGAACAATGAGCAGTTCTTC. It codes for CASSLGLAANNEQFF. The chain has TRBV9 and TRBJ2-1, with TRBD2 matching over 10 bases. CDR3 length: 15 residues. Germline CDR1 and CDR2: SGDLS and YYNGEE. The ends lost 4 bases at V and 5 bases at J; junction bases unmatched: 6. Supplemented by reference TRBV9 and TRBJ2-1, the full variable domain reads DSGVTQTPKHLITATGQRVTLRCSPRSGDLSVYWYQQSLDQGLQFLIQYYNGEERAKGNILERFSAQQFPDLHSELNLSSLELGDSALYFCASSLGLAANNEQFFGPGTRLTVL.